This entry lists 22 T cell receptor beta chains sequenced from one sample in a study of blood T cell repertoires in COVID-19. Only in-frame clones appear in the TCRdb table, and some are missing; sequencing was by immunoSEQ multiplex PCR. The sample has some 50,000 clones; approximately 80% are singletons. Sequencing was done on a sample of peripheral blood. Every receptor here comes from a human donor in a cohort sampled during active COVID-19.

J is TRBJ2-1 and V is TRBV2, with TRBD1 matching over 9 bases. The CDR3 loop spans 13 amino acids. Unmatched junction bases numbered 3, after V lost 3 bases and J lost 9 bases. CDR1 and CDR2 from the germline V gene are SNHLY and FYNNEI. CDR3 sequence reads: CASSDTGGSEQFF. CDR3 nucleotides: TGTGCCAGCAGTGACACAGGGGGCAGTGAGCAGTTCTTC. Complete variable domain (other parts from reference TRBV2 and TRBJ2-1): EPEVTQTPSHQVTQMGQEVILRCVPISNHLYFYWYRQILGQKVEFLVSFYNNEISEKSEIFDDQFSVERPDGSNFTLKIRSTKLEDSAMYFCASSDTGGSEQFFGPGTRLTVL.

The chain is built from TRBV19 and TRBJ2-3; TRBD2 is a possible D gene (5 bases). CDR1 and CDR2 (germline): LNHDA, SQIVND (reference sequence). V lost 3 bases, J lost 4 bases, and 8 bases lay in between. The CDR3 loop spans 13 amino acids. The chain's CDR3 is CASSIEGADTQYF. The CDR3, as DNA: TGTGCCAGTAGTATCGAGGGCGCAGATACGCAGTATTTT.

The chain combines TRBV7-9 with TRBJ1-1; 8 bases fit TRBD1. The CDR3 runs 14 residues. With V trimmed by 2 bases and J by 4 bases, 3 bases remained unmatched. CDR1 is SEHNR, CDR2 FQNEAQ, per germline (reference sequence). The CDR3 sequence is CASSLNRGATEAFF. The DNA of the CDR3 is TGTGCCAGCAGCTTAAACAGGGGGGCCACTGAAGCTTTCTTT.

The chain has TRBV28 and TRBJ2-7; tentative D call: TRBD1 (8 bases). Germline V gene data show CDR1 as MDHEN and CDR2 as SYDVKM. V was trimmed by 6 bases and J by 4 bases, leaving 19 bases between them. CDR3 size: 15 residues. As DNA, the CDR3 is TGTGCCAGCAGGCCTGGCGACAGGGGAGGGTACGAGCAGTACTTC. It yields the protein CASRPGDRGGYEQYF.

This clone has only a few counts. CDR3 sequence reads: CASSKIGTGDTEAFF. The DNA for the CDR3 is TGTGCCAGCAGCAAGATAGGGACAGGGGATACTGAAGCTTTCTTT. This chain connects TRBV9 to TRBJ1-1; TRBD1 agrees at 10 bases. The CDR3 runs to 15 residues. Trimming cost V 4 bases and J 5 bases; bases outside gene matches: 8. CDR1 SGDLS and CDR2 YYNGEE come from the germline V gene.

The V and J genes are TRBV28 and TRBJ2-7; the D gene is possibly TRBD1 (5 bases). This CDR3 region has 15 residues. V shed 4 bases and J shed 5 bases, with 18 bases lying between them. The germline V gene has CDR1 MDHEN and CDR2 SYDVKM. The CDR3 sequence: CASSSPGRARNEQYF. CDR3 sequence (DNA): TGTGCCAGCAGTTCCCCGGGCAGGGCTAGAAACGAGCAGTACTTC.

The rearrangement links TRBV29-1 to TRBJ2-7, with 8 bases identical to TRBD2. The V and J ends lost 4 bases and 2 bases, in that order; junction bases with no gene match: 7. The CDR3 loop spans 14 amino acids. The germline CDR1 and CDR2 sequences are SQVTM and ANQGSEA. The CDR3: CSVGAGALTYEQYF. Here the CDR3 DNA reads TGCAGCGTTGGAGCGGGAGCCCTGACCTACGAGCAGTACTTC.

The chain couples TRBV27 to TRBJ2-3; no clear D. The CDR3 is made up of 14 amino acids. CDR1 and CDR2 (germline): MNHEY, SMNVEV (reference sequence). The V and J ends lost 4 bases and 2 bases respectively, with 10 bases between them. The CDR3 is CASSSQSFTDTQYF. In DNA, the CDR3 is TGTGCCAGCAGTTCACAGAGTTTCACAGATACGCAGTATTTT.

The rearrangement joins TRBV7-8 to TRBJ1-2, with TRBD1 identical over 7 bases. After removal of 2 bases from V and 6 bases from J, the junction contained 15 bases not matched to a gene. CDR1 and CDR2 from the germline V gene are SGHVS and FQNEAQ. There are 17 residues in the CDR3. The CDR3: CASSLPRQGVNRNGYTF. DNA for the CDR3: TGTGCCAGCAGCTTACCGCGACAGGGTGTTAATAGGAATGGCTACACCTTC.

This chain joins TRBV6-6 and TRBJ2-5; TRBD1 aligns across 9 bases. With 6 bases clipped from V and 2 bases from J, the junction kept 10 bases outside the gene matches. The CDR3 is made up of 16 amino acids. The germline CDR1 and CDR2 sequences are MNHNY and SVGAGI (reference sequence). The DNA for the CDR3 is TGTGCCAGCAGAACCGGACAGGGGTACTTGCAAGAGACCCAGTACTTC. Translation gives CASRTGQGYLQETQYF.

CDR3 nucleotide sequence: TGTGCCAGCAGTGGGGCGGGAGCTAAGAACGAGCAGTACTTC. Protein sequence: CASSGAGAKNEQYF. The chain is built from TRBV25-1 and TRBJ2-7, with TRBD2 matching 7 bases. The CDR3 consists of 14 residues. Germline-derived CDR1 and CDR2 are MGHDK and SYGVNS. With 4 bases clipped from V and 5 bases from J, the junction kept 8 bases outside the gene matches.

The gene calls are TRBV7-2 and TRBJ2-1; D not certain. The CDR3 spans 12 residues. Germline-derived CDR1 and CDR2 are SGHTA and FQGNSA. V lost 5 bases to trimming and J lost 3 bases, with 5 bases between them. In nucleotides, the CDR3 is TGTGCCAGCAGCCTACGCTACAATGAGCAGTTCTTC. Translated, it gives CASSLRYNEQFF.

A few counts support this clone. The genes are TRBV25-1 and TRBJ1-5, with 7 bases that match TRBD1. CDR3 length: 14 residues. Germline CDR1 MGHDK, CDR2 SYGVNS. With 4 bases clipped from V and 2 bases from J, the junction kept 2 bases outside the gene matches. This CDR3 is CASSATGGNQPQHF. In DNA, the CDR3 is TGTGCCAGCAGTGCCACAGGGGGCAATCAGCCCCAGCATTTT.

This chain links TRBV10-1 with TRBJ1-3; a possible D gene is TRBD1 (6 bases). There are 14 residues in the CDR3. Germline values: CDR1 WNHNN, CDR2 SYGVQD (reference sequence). Trimming left V 2 bases short and J 7 bases short, with 12 bases between. The CDR3 nucleotides read TGCGCCAGCAGTGAGAATCCCCAGGGGAACACCATATATTTT. This gives the protein CASSENPQGNTIYF.

This chain links TRBV1 with TRBJ2-4; the D segment call TRBD2 is taken from the table without a DNA check. TRBV1 is a pseudogene segment. The CDR3 loop spans 16 amino acids. CDR3 protein: CTSSLPSVLAKNIQYF. The CDR3 DNA follows: TGCACCAGCAGCCTTCCTAGCGTTTTAGCCAAAAACATTCAGTACTTC.

This clone was seen a handful of times. The chain recombines TRBV19 with TRBJ1-2; D gene ambiguous. V lost 5 bases and J lost 1, with 14 bases in between. The CDR3 runs to 15 residues. Germline loops: CDR1 LNHDA, CDR2 SQIVND (reference sequence). As DNA, the CDR3 is TGTGCCAGTAGTGCCACAGAGATAAATAACTATGGCTACACCTTC. Its protein is CASSATEINNYGYTF.

V gene TRBV5-1 combines with J gene TRBJ2-5; TRBD2 might be the D (7 bases). The CDR3 extends over 15 amino acids. Trimming stripped 4 bases from V and 2 bases from J, with 15 bases between. The germline CDR1 and CDR2 sequences are SGHRS and YFSETQ. CDR3 nucleotides: TGCGCCAGCAGCGGGGGGGCTAGCGGACAAGAGACCCAGTACTTC. Its translation: CASSGGASGQETQYF. Filled out from reference TRBV5-1 and TRBJ2-5, the complete variable domain reads KAGVTQTPRYLIKTRGQQVTLSCSPISGHRSVSWYQQTPGQGLQFLFEYFSETQRNKGNFPGRFSGRQFSNSRSEMNVSTLELGDSALYLCASSGGASGQETQYFGPGTRLLVL.

This clone was seen only a few times. The chain has TRBV7-3 and TRBJ2-1; 8 bases align to TRBD1. This CDR3 region has 15 residues. Trimming at V came to 5 bases and at J to 2 bases, leaving 5 bases not matched to a gene. Germline V lookup: CDR1 SGHTA, CDR2 FQGTGA. The DNA of the CDR3 is TGTGCCAGCAGCGCTACAGGGGGAACCTACAATGAGCAGTTCTTC. Its translation is CASSATGGTYNEQFF.

This clone was detected once. The chain combines TRBV7-2 with TRBJ2-5; a weak D match, TRBD2 (6 bases). Deletions cut 0 bases from V and 4 bases from J, with 12 bases between. The CDR3 sequence is 15 residues long. From germline, CDR1 is SGHTA and CDR2 FQGNSA. CDR3 residues: CASSLAGGQVETQYF. The CDR3 DNA reads TGTGCCAGCAGCTTAGCCGGAGGGCAGGTAGAGACCCAGTACTTC.

The chain joins TRBV5-8 to TRBJ1-6, with D possibly being TRBD1 (5 bases). The CDR3 spans 14 residues. Germline V gene data show CDR1 as SGHTS and CDR2 as YDEGEE. The V end lost 6 bases, the J end lost 5 bases, and 12 bases lay between the germline ends. The CDR3 loop is CASKPRVDNSPLHF. The CDR3 coding sequence is TGTGCCAGCAAACCCAGGGTAGATAATTCACCCCTCCACTTT. The complete variable domain, with remaining parts taken from reference TRBV5-8 and TRBJ1-6, reads EAGVTQSPTHLIKTRGQQATLRCSPISGHTSVYWYQQALGLGLQFLLWYDEGEERNRGNFPPRFSGRQFPNYSSELNVNALELEDSALYLCASKPRVDNSPLHFGNGTRLTVT.

This sequence joins TRBV27 and TRBJ2-7; the match to TRBD2 covers 8 bases. Germline CDR1 is MNHEY and CDR2 is SMNVEV (reference sequence). This CDR3 has 14 residues. The V segment lost 6 bases and the J segment 1 base; nucleotides outside the gene matches: 5. CDR3 in amino acids: CASRGAGGSYEQYF. In nucleotides, the CDR3 is TGTGCCAGCAGGGGGGCGGGAGGATCCTACGAGCAGTACTTC.

The chain joins TRBV27 to TRBJ2-1; 9 nucleotides match TRBD2. The germline V gene encodes CDR1 MNHEY and CDR2 SMNVEV (reference sequence). Trimming removed 3 bases from V and 2 bases from J; junction bases left unmatched: 5. This CDR3 is 16 amino acids long. CDR3 amino acids: CASSFRAGGAYNEQFF. DNA of the CDR3: TGTGCCAGCAGTTTCAGGGCGGGAGGGGCCTACAATGAGCAGTTCTTC.